This T cell receptor (beta chain) came from a study of blood T cell repertoires in COVID-19. Original methodology: Estimation of nucleated cell counts relied on the amplification of reference gene primers. TCRdb's table, derived via immunoSEQ multiplex PCR, lists solely in-frame clones and lacks some. V, J and clone size are those of that table, while D and trimming were read from the DNA. This sample carries about 73,000 clones, 80% to 85% of them seen once, and the ten largest clones take 28%. The V gene lost 2 bases and the J gene lost 5 bases, with 16 bases spanning the gap. In germline, CDR1 is SNHLY, CDR2 FYNNEI. This CDR3 region has 16 residues.

The material sequenced was peripheral blood. V usage is TRBV2 and J usage is TRBJ2-4; perhaps TRBD2 as D (5 bases). This clonotype was sampled from a human donor in a cohort sampled during active COVID-19. CDR3 in amino acids: CASSEKTGESQNIQYF. The CDR3 DNA reads TGTGCCAGCAGTGAAAAAACTGGGGAGAGCCAAAACATTCAGTACTTC.